The 3 T cell receptor beta chains presented below share a single source sample, sequenced in a study of shared T cell receptors in the human thymus. Assay: immunoSEQ multiplex PCR; the TCRdb copy retains only in-frame clones and omits some. The data contain under 850,000 clones, approximately 90% of them singletons. This sample also belongs to another study, concerning human thymus T cells.

Sample: thymocytes. The receptors stem from a boy under two years old with a congenital heart defect.

The V and J genes are TRBV10-3 and TRBJ2-1, with 14 bases that match TRBD2. The CDR3 covers 17 residues. The trim removed 0 bases at V and 9 bases at J, leaving 7 bases unmatched. Germline-derived CDR1 and CDR2 are ENHRY and SYGVKD. CDR3 amino acids: CAISESLRLAGGGEQFF. The CDR3 DNA reads TGTGCCATCAGTGAGTCTTTGCGACTAGCGGGAGGGGGTGAGCAGTTCTTC.

There are a few counts of this clone. The chain carries TRBV5-6 and TRBJ1-3; 7 bases agree with TRBD1. The germline V gene encodes CDR1 SGHDT and CDR2 YYEEEE. The CDR3 loop spans 14 amino acids. V was clipped by 3 bases and J by 4 bases; unmatched bases: 4. The CDR3 sequence: CASSSDRPGNTIYF. The CDR3 nucleotides read TGTGCCAGCAGCTCGGACAGGCCAGGAAACACCATATATTTT.

The chain recombines TRBV10-3 with TRBJ2-1, with D hard to call. There are 12 residues in the CDR3. Trimming removed 2 bases at V and 6 bases at J, with 5 bases between. Germline CDR1 ENHRY, CDR2 SYGVKD. CDR3 in amino acids: CAISEPRNEQFF. Written as DNA, the CDR3 is TGTGCCATCAGTGAGCCTCGCAATGAGCAGTTCTTC.